The sequence of this T cell receptor beta chain was determined in a study of CD8 T cell repertoires and HIV-1 epitope variants (dated by TCRdb to about 2020). As for the study more broadly: T cells were stimulated in separate culture wells with each of twenty-five peptides representing autologous and known Gag and Nef epitope variants. Running each culture condition in triplicate, except for one peptide done in duplicate, gave a total of roughly 83 T cell cultures. The epitopes tested were three Gag epitope families plus Nef HW9 and YT9. The control conditions were a CMV, EBV and flu peptide pool, the Ebola AY9 epitope as a negative control, and a well with no peptide. An aliquot of 1M T cells was saved as an uncultured baseline condition, separate from the roughly 83 T cell cultures. T cells were enriched using the EasySep Human T Cell Enrichment Kit and then co-cultured with an equal number of autologous T cell-negative cells acting as antigen-presenting cells. Cultures ran for about 9 days in IMDM with gentamicin, with half-media changes on days 3 and 7 adding IL-2, IL-7 and IL-15. Points the paper makes about the study in general: Four to six clonotypes recognized the Nef KF9 family and one clonotype recognized the HW9 family, while no responses were seen to the TAALDMSHF plasma variant. The assay identified only TCR beta chains and indicated proliferation to antigen, not T cell function or cytokine profile. The study identified about nine antigen-specific TCR beta clonotypes, 5 or 6 of which appeared to be cross-reactive for autologous or known escape epitope variants.

The EasySep Human CD8+ T Cell Enrichment Kit was used on day 10 to isolate CD8+ T cells from every culture. This clone was recorded a few times. What this receptor recognizes is not known. No much larger clone is present one base from it, and per-base qualities are unavailable. Sequencing of TCR beta CDR3 regions was done on the immunoSEQ platform at survey depth. The QIAamp DNA micro kit was used to extract genomic DNA from every cultured and uncultured CD8+ T cell population. The authors processed their data as follows. Any sample with under 5,000 productive reads was excluded, and this exclusion removed about 6.5% of the roughly 75 cultures stimulated with HIV peptides. Sequences were trimmed to CDR3 by a MANAFEST web app, and nonproductive sequences, CDR3s under 5 amino acids, and sequences not starting with C or ending with F/W were removed. For a clonotype to count as antigen-specific, the clonotype had to expand relative to the no-peptide control in at least 2 of 3 replicates at FDR 0.01, and only within one epitope family. Specific clonotypes also needed at least fivefold higher frequency than in wells stimulated with peptides from other epitope families. Not all clones reach the TCRdb copy of this immuneACCESS table, which keeps in-frame sequences only. Checked studies attribute under half of the gap to unresolved V genes and leave the rest unexplained. V and J calls and clone size follow that table, whereas D and trimming were derived from the DNA. The sample records several thousand clones, roughly 60% of which are singletons. Of the sample, roughly 44% is held by the ten largest clones.

CDR1 SEHNR and CDR2 FQNEAQ were looked up in the germline V gene (reference sequence). The junction shows trimming of 3 bases on V and 1 base on J, plus 6 bases between the germline ends. The CDR3 covers 14 residues, taking in both the cysteine and the phenylalanine. The DNA shown is the 42-base CDR3, in frame from base 1. The chain is made from TRBV7-9 and TRBJ2-2, with an unclear D gene assignment. What was sequenced was cultured CD8+ T cells derived from PBMCs. This receptor was identified in a male donor with HIV. The nucleotide sequence reads as follows: TGTGCCAGCAGCTTTCGCGGGAACACCGGGGAGCTGTTTTTT. Its translation is CASSFRGNTGELFF.